These T cell receptor beta chains were read from a single sample in a study of blood T cell repertoires in COVID-19. Clones were sequenced by immunoSEQ multiplex PCR, and TCRdb holds only the in-frame ones, with some missing. The sample yields 100,000 to 120,000 clones, about 70% seen once. The sequenced material came from peripheral blood. These receptors all stem from a woman aged 60-75 years with acute or convalescent COVID-19. The CDR3 runs from the conserved cysteine through the conserved F or W. The D gene is left open where the match is weak. Some rows mark clone size as missing; the rest say once, few, many or name a class of expanded clone.

j_call | d_call | cdr3_length | clone_size | v_call | cdr3_aa | cdr3_nt
TRBJ1-1 | . | 13 | once | TRBV30 | CAWEARQNTEAFF | TGTGCCTGGGAGGCCAGACAGAACACTGAAGCTTTCTTT
TRBJ1-5 | . | 15 | . | TRBV18 | CASSPGRGPNQPQHF | TGTGCCAGCTCACCCGGCAGGGGTCCCAATCAGCCCCAGCATTTT
TRBJ1-5 | . | 15 | . | TRBV6-4 | CASSDSISGNQPQHF | TGTGCCAGCAGTGACTCGATATCGGGCAATCAGCCCCAGCATTTT
TRBJ1-2 | TRBD1 | 14 | . | TRBV18 | CASSSAGQDYGYTF | TGTGCCAGCTCGTCTGCAGGACAGGACTATGGCTACACCTTC
TRBJ2-7 | . | 16 | . | TRBV7-2 | CASSFQPRDSIYEQYF | TGTGCCAGCAGCTTTCAACCCAGGGACTCTATCTACGAGCAGTACTTC
TRBJ1-1 | . | 16 | once | TRBV10-2 | CASSDSLRRSSMEAFF | TGCGCCAGCAGTGACTCCCTTCGAAGGAGCTCCATGGAAGCTTTCTTT
TRBJ2-3 | TRBD2 | 17 | few | TRBV15 | CATSRAIGGRLTDTQYF | TGTGCCACCAGCAGAGCCATCGGGGGGAGGTTAACAGATACGCAGTATTTT
TRBJ2-4 | TRBD1 | 15 | . | TRBV7-8 | CASRQTHRGENIQYF | TGTGCCAGCAGGCAAACCCACAGGGGCGAAAACATTCAGTACTTC
TRBJ1-6 | TRBD1 | 15 | . | TRBV18 | CASSPQTGGNSPLHF | TGTGCCAGCTCACCACAGACAGGGGGCAATTCACCCCTCCACTTT
TRBJ1-5 | . | 13 | . | TRBV30 | CAWEPGLNQPQHF | TGTGCCTGGGAACCGGGACTCAATCAGCCCCAGCATTTT
TRBJ2-1 | TRBD2 | 15 | . | TRBV7-2 | CASSYGTRAGYEQFF | TGTGCCAGCAGCTACGGGACTAGGGCGGGGTATGAGCAGTTCTTC
TRBJ1-6 | . | 16 | few | TRBV5-1 | CASSLSEAVGYSPLHF | TGCGCCAGCAGCTTGTCTGAGGCGGTCGGCTATTCACCCCTCCACTTT
TRBJ2-3 | . | 14 | . | TRBV7-2 | CASSRGISTDTQYF | TGTGCCAGCAGTAGGGGGATTAGCACAGATACGCAGTATTTT
TRBJ1-1 | TRBD1 | 13 | . | TRBV18 | CASSLTGEAEAFF | TGTGCCAGCTCACTAACAGGGGAAGCTGAAGCTTTCTTT
TRBJ2-7 | . | 12 | few | TRBV2 | CASSIRSGEQYF | TGTGCCAGCAGTATACGTAGCGGCGAGCAGTACTTC
TRBJ1-2 | . | 14 | . | TRBV7-2 | CASSLDSGAGGYTF | TGTGCCAGCAGCTTAGATTCCGGAGCAGGGGGCTACACCTTC
TRBJ1-2 | . | 14 | few | TRBV7-3 | CASSLTGPGDGYTF | TGTGCCAGCAGCTTAACGGGGCCGGGCGATGGCTACACCTTC
TRBJ1-5 | . | 13 | few | TRBV7-6 | CASSLSNNQPQHF | TGTGCCAGCAGCTTAAGCAACAATCAGCCCCAGCATTTT
TRBJ1-4 | . | 14 | . | TRBV7-9 | CASSTAGGNEKLFF | TGTGCCAGCAGCACAGCGGGGGGAAATGAAAAACTGTTTTTT
TRBJ1-6 | . | 13 | . | TRBV6-4 | CASSDEANSPLHF | TGTGCCAGCAGTGACGAGGCCAATTCACCCCTCCACTTT
TRBJ2-2 | . | 14 | . | TRBV7-3 | CASSPTDNTGELFF | TGTGCCAGCAGCCCGACAGATAACACCGGGGAGCTGTTTTTT
TRBJ2-6 | . | 17 | . | TRBV5-4 | CASSIPGSPAGANVLTF | TGTGCCAGCAGTATCCCAGGCTCGCCGGCTGGGGCCAACGTCCTGACTTTC
TRBJ2-1 | TRBD2 | 14 | . | TRBV27 | CASSLAGGTNEQFF | TGTGCCAGCAGTTTAGCGGGGGGTACCAATGAGCAGTTCTTC
TRBJ1-5 | . | 14 | few | TRBV5-1 | CASSPGQTNQPQHF | TGCGCCAGCAGCCCAGGACAGACTAATCAGCCCCAGCATTTT
TRBJ2-7 | TRBD1 | 15 | . | TRBV5-1 | CASSLTGVRGGEQYF | TGCGCCAGCAGCTTGACAGGGGTACGGGGTGGCGAGCAGTACTTC
TRBJ1-2 | . | 13 | once | TRBV2 | CASSEVQPYGYTF | TGTGCCAGCAGTGAGGTACAGCCATATGGCTACACCTTC
TRBJ2-1 | . | 12 | . | TRBV7-9 | CASSLHSNEQFF | TGTGCCAGCAGCTTACATAGCAATGAGCAGTTCTTC
TRBJ1-6 | TRBD1 | 15 | . | TRBV3-1/TRBV3-2 | CASSLGTAVNSPLHF | TGTGCCAGCAGCCTTGGGACAGCAGTTAATTCACCCCTCCACTTT
TRBJ1-3 | TRBD1 | 15 | . | TRBV5-1 | CASSYQQGNGNTIYF | TGCGCCAGCAGCTATCAACAGGGGAATGGAAACACCATATATTTT
TRBJ2-7 | . | 13 | . | TRBV12-3/TRBV12-4 | CASSFKPSYEQYF | TGTGCCAGCAGTTTTAAGCCCTCCTACGAGCAGTACTTC
TRBJ1-1 | TRBD1 | 15 | many | TRBV19 | CASSPIGQGGTEAFF | TGTGCCAGTAGTCCGATCGGACAGGGGGGCACTGAAGCTTTCTTT
TRBJ2-3 | TRBD1 | 15 | . | TRBV7-9 | CASSPPGTGPDTQYF | TGTGCCAGCAGCCCCCCTGGGACAGGGCCAGATACGCAGTATTTT
TRBJ1-5 | . | 13 | . | TRBV27 | CASSTTGLQPQHF | TGTGCCAGCAGTACTACAGGGTTGCAGCCCCAGCATTTT
TRBJ2-4 | . | 13 | . | TRBV6-2/TRBV6-3 | CASSKISGNIQYF | TGTGCCAGCAGTAAGATTTCCGGAAACATTCAGTACTTC
TRBJ1-4 | . | 14 | few | TRBV5-1 | CASSFSTGNEKLFF | TGCGCCAGCAGCTTCTCTACAGGCAATGAAAAACTGTTTTTT
TRBJ1-5 | TRBD1 | 15 | . | TRBV30 | CAWSVGQGGKQPQHF | TGTGCCTGGAGTGTGGGACAGGGAGGAAAACAGCCCCAGCATTTT
TRBJ1-6 | TRBD1 | 16 | once | TRBV18 | CASSTTGGFDNSPLHF | TGTGCCAGCTCTACGACAGGGGGCTTCGATAATTCACCCCTCCACTTT
TRBJ1-2 | . | 12 | . | TRBV19 | CASSDQGWGYTF | TGTGCCAGTAGTGACCAGGGTTGGGGCTACACCTTC
TRBJ1-1 | TRBD1 | 15 | . | TRBV2 | CASRLQGVKGTEAFF | TGTGCCAGCAGATTACAGGGGGTTAAGGGTACTGAAGCTTTCTTT
TRBJ2-4 | . | 17 | . | TRBV9 | CASSVGLGTGAKNIQYF | TGTGCCAGCAGCGTTGGATTAGGTACGGGGGCCAAAAACATTCAGTACTTC
TRBJ1-5 | TRBD1 | 15 | . | TRBV4-1 | CASSLPTGENQPQHF | TGCGCCAGCAGCCTACCAACAGGGGAAAATCAGCCCCAGCATTTT
TRBJ2-7 | . | 14 | . | TRBV3-1/TRBV3-2 | CASSQDFGPGVMYF | TGTGCCAGCAGCCAAGATTTCGGACCGGGGGTTATGTACTTC